This T cell receptor (beta chain) came from a study of blood T cell repertoires in COVID-19 (dated by TCRdb to between 2020 and 2021). Some background on the complete study: Collaborator samples came from the United States, Italy and Spain and covered acute and convalescent phases of COVID-19. The prospective study material was composed of cDNA or gDNA derived from T cells, B-cell-depleted T cells, or PBMCs. The dataset comprised deeply sampled blood TCRbeta repertoires from subjects exposed to, actively infected with, or recovered from COVID-19. A freely available public database, intended as a resource for researchers studying the immune response to SARS-CoV-2, is where the repertoires were released. The samples were drawn from two sources: the first 160 participants of the ongoing ImmuneRACE study, and 1,000 to 1,500 subjects contributed by 6 global collaborators. Sample metadata almost always included a de-identified subject ID, COVID-19 status, age in years and sex. Where available, HLA class I and class II types were obtained from metadata supplied by the sample provider rather than from assay-based typing.

The CDR3, cysteine through phenylalanine, is 14 amino acids long. Just CDR3 DNA is preserved here, 42 bases in frame from base 1. V and J are truncated by 3 bases and 4 bases respectively, leaving an intervening sequence of 12 bases. CDR1 KGHSH and CDR2 LQKENI are derived from the germline V gene. Here is what the overall study found, with its caveats: How much clinical and demographic metadata was included differed by source and by participant, and the metadata was provided uncurated.

To note about this clone: Its cognate antigen has yet to be identified. Base-call qualities are not available, and no considerably larger clone is one nucleotide away.

Each collaborating institution followed its own protocols to collect whole blood in K2EDTA tubes. Collaborator samples were shipped for TCRbeta analysis as frozen whole blood, isolated PBMCs, or DNA extracted from either sample type. TCRbeta CDR3 regions were amplified from genomic DNA by means of the immunoSEQ Assay, a bias-controlled multiplex PCR. Turning to the authors' computational methods: Within the assay, amplification of reference gene primers was used to estimate how many nucleated cells each sample contained. To quantify the absolute abundance of each unique TCRbeta CDR3 rearrangement, sequence reads were collapsed and filtered. For each sample, productive Simpson clonality was calculated as the square root of Simpson's diversity index across productive rearrangements. The source is immuneACCESS, and TCRdb retained only in-frame sequences with V and J called. Part of the clones is not carried over; for the studies checked, unresolved V genes explain less than half of this, and the remainder is unexplained. V, J and clone size are taken as reported in that table, and D and trimming were inferred from the DNA itself. In all, the sample holds 150,000 to 200,000 clones, and around 77% of those were seen once. Approximately 15% of the sample comes from the top ten.

Recombination linked TRBV18 to TRBJ1-2, with the D segment identity uncertain. This TCR was sampled from a man between 60 and 75 years old with active or convalescent COVID-19. Sequencing used peripheral blood. The nucleotide sequence is given as TGTGCCAGCTCACCTCAGACGGAGATCTATGGCTACACCTTC. Translated, it reads CASSPQTEIYGYTF.